The next 13 T cell receptor beta chains were all read from a single sample in a study of blood T cell repertoires in COVID-19. Generated by immunoSEQ multiplex PCR, the TCRdb table keeps only in-frame clones and is missing some. The sample shows about 440,000 clones, 80% to 95% of them seen only once. Material: PBMCs or T cells enriched from blood (not recorded which). These receptors all stem from a man between 18 and 35 years old who had recovered from COVID-19.

This sequence joins TRBV30 and TRBJ2-7, with D unresolved. V was shortened by 8 bases and J by 0 bases, with 8 bases between the two germline ends. Germline V gene data show CDR1 as GTSNPN and CDR2 as SVGIG (reference sequence). This CDR3 spans 11 amino acids. The CDR3 is CARGDSYEQYF. CDR3 bases: TGTGCCAGAGGCGACTCCTACGAGCAGTACTTC.

CDR3 nucleotides: TGTGCCAGCAGCTTAGAGACAGCCTACGAGCAGTACTTC. Translating it yields CASSLETAYEQYF. The J gene is TRBJ2-7, the V gene TRBV7-9; tentatively, D is TRBD1 (5 bases). The germline V gene has CDR1 SEHNR and CDR2 FQNEAQ (reference sequence). This CDR3 has 13 amino acids. Trimming removed 1 base at V and 2 bases at J, with 6 bases between.

The V call is TRBV11-2, the J call TRBJ2-1; TRBD2 matches at 8 bases. The V gene end was trimmed by 4 bases and the J gene end by 8 bases; junction bases not matched to a gene: 13. CDR3 size: 16 residues. Per the germline V gene, CDR1 is SGHAT and CDR2 is FQNNGV. CDR3 in amino acids: CASSSIAGRSGDEQFF. The CDR3 DNA follows: TGTGCCAGCAGCTCGATAGCGGGACGGTCTGGCGATGAGCAGTTCTTC.

The chain employs TRBV3-1 (or the pseudogene TRBV3-2) and TRBJ1-1; D possibly corresponds to TRBD1 (5 bases). With 1 base removed from V and 5 bases from J, the gap between germline ends came to 8 bases. This CDR3 spans 13 amino acids. Germline-derived CDR1 and CDR2 are LGHDT and YNNKEL (reference sequence). The CDR3 spells CASSQVKGTEAFF. In DNA form, the CDR3 reads TGTGCCAGCAGCCAAGTGAAGGGGACTGAAGCTTTCTTT.

The chain uses TRBV6-1 and TRBJ2-7; D may be TRBD2 (5 bases). V was clipped by 0 bases and J by 0 bases, with 12 bases between them. This CDR3 contains 16 residues. The germline gives CDR1 MNHNS, CDR2 SASEGT. Written as DNA, the CDR3 is TGTGCCAGCAGTGAAGCGAGCGGCAGCCGCTCCTACGAGCAGTACTTC. Protein sequence: CASSEASGSRSYEQYF.

This chain uses TRBV6-5 with TRBJ1-1; D is uncertain. The CDR3 consists of 12 residues. The V end lost 10 bases, the J end lost 4 bases, and 13 bases lay between the germline ends. Germline values: CDR1 MNHEY, CDR2 SVGAGI. CDR3: CATRKTGTEAFF. CDR3 nucleotides: TGTGCCACCCGGAAAACGGGCACTGAAGCTTTCTTT.

The chain joins TRBV29-1 to TRBJ2-3, with D perhaps TRBD2 (6 bases). The CDR3 consists of 13 residues. Germline assignment: CDR1 SQVTM and CDR2 ANQGSEA. V was trimmed by 5 bases and J by 0 bases, leaving 9 bases between them. The CDR3 nucleotides are TGCAGCGTTACCGGGGGTAGCACAGATACGCAGTATTTT. Its translation: CSVTGGSTDTQYF.

The chain combines TRBV25-1 with TRBJ1-6; D remains unclear. CDR3 length: 14 amino acids. Germline V gene lookup returns CDR1 MGHDK and CDR2 SYGVNS. Trimming left V 8 bases short and J 7 bases short, with 15 bases between. CDR3 in DNA: TGTGCCAGCCGAGGTATTCGAGGGAATTCACCCCTCCACTTT. This translates into CASRGIRGNSPLHF.

J is TRBJ1-2 and V is TRBV19; 7 nucleotides agree with TRBD1. The CDR3 length is 14 residues. The germline gives CDR1 LNHDA, CDR2 SQIVND (reference sequence). Trimming removed 6 bases from V and 0 bases from J; junction bases left unmatched: 4. CDR3 DNA: TGTGCCAGTAGCCTTGGGACAGCTAACTATGGCTACACCTTC. It encodes CASSLGTANYGYTF. The entire variable domain, with the rest obtained from reference TRBV19 and TRBJ1-2, is as follows: DGGITQSPKYLFRKEGQNVTLSCEQNLNHDAMYWYRQDPGQGLRLIYYSQIVNDFQKGDIAEGYSVSREKKESFPLTVTSAQKNPTAFYLCASSLGTANYGYTFGSGTRLTVV.

This clone has just one count. The chain recombines TRBV7-2 with TRBJ2-2, with a weak D call TRBD1 (6 bases). The germline V and J ends were trimmed by 5 bases and 1 base, with 14 bases remaining between them. Per germline, CDR1 SGHTA and CDR2 FQGNSA. The CDR3 sequence is 16 residues long. DNA for the CDR3: TGTGCCAGCAGCACATACAGGGTTTGGAACACCGGGGAGCTGTTTTTT. It translates to CASSTYRVWNTGELFF.

The chain is built from TRBV21-1 and TRBJ1-2; TRBD1 is the table's D call and was not checked against the DNA. TRBV21-1 is a pseudogene locus. The CDR3 has 17 amino acids. Here the CDR3 reads CASSKGPPRGFLDGYTF. The CDR3 DNA sequence: TGTGCCAGCAGCAAAGGCCCTCCCAGGGGATTTTTAGATGGCTACACCTTC.

This chain uses TRBV4-2 with TRBJ1-2, with TRBD1 matching over 10 bases. The CDR3 runs to 17 residues. Germline V gives CDR1 LGHNA, CDR2 YNFKEQ. The V gene end was trimmed by 4 bases and the J gene end by 2 bases; junction bases not matched to a gene: 10. This CDR3 is CASSLGTGEIRNYGYTF. The CDR3 DNA reads as TGTGCCAGCAGCCTAGGGACAGGGGAAATTCGGAACTATGGCTACACCTTC.

This clone was seen just once. The chain uses TRBV19 and TRBJ2-6; the match to TRBD1 covers 9 bases. The CDR3 is 16 amino acids. Unmatched junction bases numbered 4, after V lost 7 bases and J lost 0 bases. Germline assignment: CDR1 LNHDA and CDR2 SQIVND (reference sequence). CDR3 region: CASTDRGSSGANVLTF. In DNA form, the CDR3 reads TGTGCCAGTACTGACAGGGGGTCCTCTGGGGCCAACGTCCTGACTTTC.